A single sample is the source of the 22 T cell receptor beta chains below, sequenced in a study of cytotoxic CD8 clonotypes in ibrutinib-treated CLL. TCRdb keeps only in-frame clones here, not all; method: immunoSEQ multiplex PCR. This table holds under 300,000 clones, more than 70% found once. The sample here was PBMCs, taken at disease progression, from a patient treated with ibrutinib. Every receptor here comes from a human donor with chronic lymphocytic leukemia.

This rearrangement joins TRBV11-3 to TRBJ2-1; tentative D call: TRBD2 (5 bases). From germline, CDR1 is SGHNT and CDR2 YENEEA. V was clipped by 6 bases and J by 9 bases, with 15 bases between them. This CDR3 region has 13 residues. CDR3 sequence (DNA): TGTGCCAGCAGTTCCACTAGGGATGGTGAGCAGTTCTTC. Translating it yields CASSSTRDGEQFF.

The J gene is TRBJ1-5, the V gene TRBV6-1; possible D gene TRBD1, 6 bases. CDR3 length: 12 residues. V lost 3 bases and J lost 13, with 13 bases in between. Germline V lookup: CDR1 MNHNS, CDR2 SASEGT. CDR3 nucleotide sequence: TGTGCCAGCAGTGACCGGGACACTCTTCAGCATTTT. Amino acid sequence: CASSDRDTLQHF.

The chain carries TRBV7-2 and TRBJ2-4; TRBD2 agrees at 16 bases. V was clipped by 5 bases and J by 3 bases; unmatched bases: 10. The CDR3 has 19 amino acids. Germline-derived CDR1 and CDR2 are SGHTA and FQGNSA. CDR3 region: CASSPGTSGRAVDKNIQYF. The CDR3 DNA reads as TGTGCCAGCAGCCCCGGGACTAGCGGGAGGGCCGTTGACAAAAACATTCAGTACTTC. The complete variable domain, with remaining parts taken from reference TRBV7-2 and TRBJ2-4, reads GAGVSQSPSNKVTEKGKDVELRCDPISGHTALYWYRQSLGQGLEFLIYFQGNSAPDKSGLPSDRFSAERTGGSVSTLTIQRTQQEDSAVYLCASSPGTSGRAVDKNIQYFGAGTRLSVL.

This clone was observed a handful of times. The chain uses TRBV9 and TRBJ1-1, with 7 positions matching TRBD1. The ends lost 4 bases at V and 7 bases at J; junction bases unmatched: 13. The CDR3 extends over 15 amino acids. Germline V gene sequence: CDR1 SGDLS, CDR2 YYNGEE. DNA of the CDR3: TGTGCCAGCAGCTCCTTATCGACAGGGCAGGATGAAGCTTTCTTT. Its translation: CASSSLSTGQDEAFF. The full variable domain, in which reference TRBV9 and TRBJ1-1 provide the parts outside the CDR3, is DSGVTQTPKHLITATGQRVTLRCSPRSGDLSVYWYQQSLDQGLQFLIQYYNGEERAKGNILERFSAQQFPDLHSELNLSSLELGDSALYFCASSSLSTGQDEAFFGQGTRLTVV.

V gene TRBV6-1 combines with J gene TRBJ2-1, with 7 bases lining up with TRBD2. This CDR3 is built from 17 residues. Looked up from germline, CDR1 is MNHNS and CDR2 is SASEGT. V trimming: 4 bases; J trimming: 5 bases; junction bases outside the gene matches: 14. The CDR3 spells CASSVGAGVGINNEQFF. DNA of the CDR3: TGTGCCAGCAGTGTTGGGGCGGGGGTCGGGATAAACAATGAGCAGTTCTTC.

The rearrangement joins TRBV7-9 to TRBJ2-3; D remains ambiguous. The CDR3 loop spans 13 amino acids. Trimming shortened V by 5 bases and J by 6 bases, and 12 bases separated the two germline ends. Germline CDR1 SEHNR, CDR2 FQNEAQ (reference sequence). CDR3 residues: CASSPSVADTQYF. In DNA form, the CDR3 reads TGTGCCAGCAGCCCCTCCGTAGCCGATACGCAGTATTTT. Filled out from reference TRBV7-9 and TRBJ2-3, the complete variable domain reads DTGVSQNPRHKITKRGQNVTFRCDPISEHNRLYWYRQTLGQGPEFLTYFQNEAQLEKSRLLSDRFSAERPKGSFSTLEIQRTEQGDSAMYLCASSPSVADTQYFGPGTRLTVL.

The J gene is TRBJ2-6, the V gene TRBV6-1; 11 bases are shared with TRBD1. CDR1 and CDR2 from the germline V gene are MNHNS and SASEGT. The CDR3 covers 18 residues. V gave up 0 bases and J gave up 2 bases; unmatched junction bases: 3. The CDR3 protein is CASSEAGQGAAGANVLTF. The DNA of the CDR3 is TGTGCCAGCAGTGAAGCTGGACAGGGGGCAGCTGGGGCCAACGTCCTGACTTTC.

CDR3 region: CASSTIGGEQYF. The CDR3 nucleotides are TGTGCCAGCAGCACCATAGGGGGAGAGCAGTACTTC. The chain combines TRBV11-1 with TRBJ2-7; the D gene is possibly TRBD1 (6 bases). The CDR3 is 12 residues long. Per germline, CDR1 SGHAT and CDR2 FQDESV (reference sequence). Between the trimmed V and J ends, which lost 5 bases and 7 bases, there was a span of 12 bases.

The J gene is TRBJ1-6, the V gene TRBV7-2; D gene uncertain. Germline V gives CDR1 SGHTA, CDR2 FQGNSA. The CDR3 loop spans 15 amino acids. V was clipped by 3 bases and J by 3 bases, with 9 bases between them. The CDR3 sequence: CASSFWADYNSPLHF. The CDR3 region has the DNA TGTGCCAGCAGCTTTTGGGCAGACTATAATTCACCCCTCCACTTT.

The rearrangement links TRBV10-3 to TRBJ2-3; 13 bases match TRBD2. The CDR3 has 15 amino acids. CDR1 is ENHRY, CDR2 SYGVKD, per germline. Trimming cost V 4 bases and J 5 bases; bases outside gene matches: 3. The CDR3 DNA reads as TGTGCCATCAGTGGGACTAGCGGGAGTCTAGATACGCAGTATTTT. This gives the protein CAISGTSGSLDTQYF.

This clone has only one observation. The chain recombines TRBV28 with TRBJ2-7; a possible D gene is TRBD1 (6 bases). V shed 6 bases and J shed 3 bases, with 12 bases lying between them. Per germline, CDR1 MDHEN and CDR2 SYDVKM. The CDR3 length is 13 residues. CDR3 amino acids: CASRSQGYYEQYF. CDR3 DNA: TGTGCCAGCAGATCCCAGGGGTACTACGAGCAGTACTTC.

The rearrangement uses TRBV11-2 and TRBJ1-3; D remains ambiguous. Trimming left V 3 bases short and J 4 bases short, with 10 bases between. This CDR3 comprises 14 residues. CDR1 and CDR2 (germline): SGHAT, FQNNGV. CDR3 sequence (DNA): TGTGCCAGCAGCTTGATGGAGGCGGGAAACACCATATATTTT. Encoded protein: CASSLMEAGNTIYF.

The V call is TRBV29-1, the J call TRBJ1-2; D uncertain. With 3 bases removed from V and 0 bases from J, the gap between germline ends came to 8 bases. The CDR3 is made up of 13 amino acids. CDR1 and CDR2 from the germline V gene are SQVTM and ANQGSEA. The CDR3 loop is CSVDGVTNYGYTF. The CDR3 DNA sequence: TGCAGCGTTGACGGGGTGACTAACTATGGCTACACCTTC. Looking up the rest from reference TRBV29-1 and TRBJ1-2 gives the full variable domain: SAVISQKPSRDICQRGTSLTIQCQVDSQVTMMFWYRQQPGQSLTLIATANQGSEATYESGFVIDKFPISRPNLTFSTLTVSNMSPEDSSIYLCSVDGVTNYGYTFGSGTRLTVV.

This chain uses TRBV27 with TRBJ1-5; the D gene is possibly TRBD1 (6 bases). V lost 0 bases, J lost 1 base, and 10 bases lay in between. Germline assignment: CDR1 MNHEY and CDR2 SMNVEV (reference sequence). The CDR3 is made up of 16 amino acids. CDR3 coding DNA: TGTGCCAGCAGTTTATCGGCAGGGGAGAGCAATCAGCCCCAGCATTTT. As protein: CASSLSAGESNQPQHF.

The rearrangement links TRBV5-6 to TRBJ2-7; D might be TRBD1 (5 bases). Trimming took off 3 bases at V and 1 base at J, with 8 bases between the two ends. CDR1 is SGHDT and CDR2 is YYEEEE in the germline V gene. The length of the CDR3 is 13 residues. As DNA, the CDR3 is TGTGCCAGCAGCTATCAGGGTTCCTACGAGCAGTACTTC. Its protein is CASSYQGSYEQYF.

In this sample, this clone turned up once. The V and J genes are TRBV2 and TRBJ1-1; TRBD1 might be the D (5 bases). Germline V gene data show CDR1 as SNHLY and CDR2 as FYNNEI. This CDR3 is built from 13 residues. Trimming shortened V by 1 base and J by 6 bases, and 9 bases separated the two germline ends. DNA of the CDR3: TGTGCCAGCAGTGAAGGCAGGGCTGCTGAAGCTTTCTTT. This translates into CASSEGRAAEAFF.

This clone has a single count. V usage is TRBV5-1 and J usage is TRBJ2-3; 8 bases map to TRBD1. The germline V gene has CDR1 SGHRS and CDR2 YFSETQ. There are 19 residues in the CDR3. Losses at the gene ends were 4 bases for V and 1 base for J; bases not matched to a gene: 17. CDR3 bases: TGCGCCAGCAGCCAAGGGACAGGAACTTTCGCCAGCGGCACAGATACGCAGTATTTT. Its protein product is CASSQGTGTFASGTDTQYF.

This chain uses TRBV7-9 with TRBJ2-1; no clear D gene. Germline V gene sequence: CDR1 SEHNR, CDR2 FQNEAQ (reference sequence). There are 13 residues in the CDR3. V was cut by 2 bases and J by 4 bases, with 6 bases left in between. Here the CDR3 reads CASSLNGYNEQFF. The CDR3 DNA is TGTGCCAGCAGCTTAAATGGGTACAATGAGCAGTTCTTC. The full variable domain, rest sourced from reference TRBV7-9 and TRBJ2-1, is DTGVSQNPRHKITKRGQNVTFRCDPISEHNRLYWYRQTLGQGPEFLTYFQNEAQLEKSRLLSDRFSAERPKGSFSTLEIQRTEQGDSAMYLCASSLNGYNEQFFGPGTRLTVL.

On this clone: Mismatch with germline at one junction end may stem from a read error. The V call is TRBV6-5, the J call TRBJ2-7, with D perhaps being TRBD1 or TRBD2 (5 bases each). Germline lookup yields CDR1 MNHEY and CDR2 SVGAGI. CDR3 length: 16 residues. Here the CDR3 reads CASSFPIGASSHEQYF. Here the CDR3 DNA reads TGTGCCAGCAGTTTCCCAATAGGGGCTAGCTCCCACGAGCAGTACTTC.

The chain combines TRBV7-9 with TRBJ2-3, with D uncertain. V gave up 2 bases and J gave up 4 bases, with 10 bases separating them. This CDR3 contains 14 residues. CDR1 SEHNR and CDR2 FQNEAQ come from the germline V gene (reference sequence). The CDR3 loop reads CASSLRLFSDTQYF. DNA of the CDR3: TGTGCCAGCAGCTTAAGATTATTTTCAGATACGCAGTATTTT.

The chain is built from TRBV28 and TRBJ2-7; 9 bases line up with TRBD2. Germline CDR1 and CDR2: MDHEN and SYDVKM. This CDR3 contains 14 residues. The junction had 5 bases not matched to a gene; V was cut back by 5 bases and J by 3 bases. CDR3 loop: CASSRLADHYEQYF. In nucleotides, the CDR3 is TGTGCCAGCAGTCGACTAGCGGATCACTACGAGCAGTACTTC.

This clone was recorded only once. The chain combines TRBV27 with TRBJ2-7; no reliable D call. Germline loops: CDR1 MNHEY, CDR2 SMNVEV (reference sequence). CDR3 length: 12 amino acids. V was pared by 6 bases and J by 4 bases, with 10 bases between. The CDR3 nucleotides read TGTGCCAGCAGCACTATGGGTTACGAGCAGTACTTC. It specifies CASSTMGYEQYF.